This T cell receptor (beta chain) was observed in a study of cytomegalovirus exposure and HLA in healthy donors (dated by TCRdb to the late 2010s). With respect to the entire study: According to an earlier analysis of around 600 of the donors, roughly 180 million T cells yielded roughly 100 million unique TCR beta sequences and about 300 Gb of sequence data. An early release that covered fewer than 750 HLA-typed donors contained about 300 gigabases of sequencing data and tens of millions of unique TCR sequences. The genetic ancestry cluster associated with self-reported Caucasian donors included around four fifths of the 350 to 500 genotyped donors. The study aimed to test whether signatures of past pathogen exposure could be identified by cataloging public T cell receptors. The study profiled the T cell repertoires of around 700 subjects by immunosequencing and related them to cytomegalovirus serostatus. Besides the first cohort of 550 to 750 subjects, a separate validation cohort made up of 95 to 150 different subjects was used. To predict cytomegalovirus infection status, the study brought together high-throughput TCR immunosequencing, statistical association of individual TCRs with disease status, and machine learning. A later analysis re-examined previously published TCR beta repertoires from over 500 donors and added high-resolution HLA genotyping to investigate patterns of TCR occurrence. Rather than using new phenotypic data, the later analysis identified candidate immune exposures from TCR beta sequences and from how often those sequences occurred across donors. An earlier analysis of roughly 580 of the donors used high-throughput TCR beta sequencing to judge whether each TCR beta V gene segment behaved as functional or pseudogenic. Alongside the repertoire data, information on donor age, sex, ethnicity and CMV serostatus was compiled. In a later genetic analysis, genome-wide SNP genotypes for about 55% of the 666 donors were used, and that subset was treated as a discovery cohort. All discovery cohort repertoires had been generated on a single sequencing platform. HLA typing included class I and class II loci at four-digit resolution. The number of typed donors differed by locus: roughly 629-640 for A, B, C, DRB1 and DQB1; 500 to 550 for DQA1; fewer than 610 for DPA1; and some 430 for DPB1. Four or five DR-DQ haplotypes were handled as single units for association and clustering, since linkage in the cohort was strong. Across approximately 400 genotyped donors of the cohort, an average of 235,054 unique TCR beta nucleotide sequences per donor were sequenced, and roughly 20% of those sequences were non-productive.

Overall study results and their limits: Sequencing depth was assumed to be roughly uniform across donors in the presence/absence analyses, though that assumption may not hold. In a later analysis, TCR association rates were found to vary across HLA loci, with the most associated TCRs seen for DRB1 alleles and the fewest for HLA-C alleles. The authors suggested that the approach could potentially be generalized to other disease states and immunological phenotypes. In a later analysis, HLA-associated TCR beta chains were found to be more clonally expanded and to have lower generation probabilities than equally common non-associated chains. At a false discovery rate of 0.05, a later analysis linked 16,951 TCR beta sequences to specific HLA alleles. Immune exposure information for the cohort was limited to CMV serostatus. V-gene and J-gene trimming of TCR beta chains was associated with a missense DCLRE1C variant in a later genetic analysis, and the association was replicated in an independent cohort. According to a later genetic analysis, donors in an Asian-associated ancestry cluster had fewer N-insertions in productive TCRs than the approximately 670-donor mean. While some public TCRs were present in many individuals, most TCR sequences turned up only very rarely across donors. Because HLA typing was unavailable for some donors at each locus, only the typed subset was used in association tests. A later analysis reported that several top co-occurrence clusters appeared linked to parvovirus B19, influenza, CMV and Epstein-Barr virus. In vitro tests confirmed that a few of the cytomegalovirus-associated TCR beta chains recognize cytomegalovirus antigens. Because counts were too low, about 15 rarely observed V segments, including chromosome 9 orphons, were left out of the earlier analysis of about 620 of the donors. The study listed 150 to 200 TCR beta chains as associated with cytomegalovirus. Some IMGT-functional V segments, including TRBV6-2 and TRBV6-3, could not be distinguished by the 87-base-pair reads and were therefore excluded. In an earlier analysis of around 600 of the donors, most TCR beta V segments were observed in productive rearrangements about 90% or about 30% of the time, broadly matching IMGT annotations. A cluster of highly shared sequence variants was judged likely to represent a technical artifact of the sequencing pipeline. A later analysis found that most CMV-associated TCR beta chains appeared HLA-restricted, with HLA associations seemingly driven largely by CMV exposure. In this cohort, only TCR beta chains were sequenced, and detectable features were limited by the absence of alpha or paired-chain data. When HLA alleles, especially DR and DQ, strongly co-occurred, TCR associations were difficult to assign to individual alleles. In both the original and validation cohorts, the classifier was reported to diagnose cytomegalovirus status with high specificity and sensitivity. Correlated functional status among segregating V segments might reflect linkage disequilibrium, but an unknown experimental factor could not be ruled out. A further reported finding was that TCR beta sequences accurately predicted the HLA-A and HLA-B alleles for most subjects in the first cohort.

This clone was found a few times. Its cognate antigen has yet to be identified. No per-base quality is available; no much larger clone lies one base away. Library method: the immunoSEQ multiplex PCR assay. The multiplex PCR relied on a mix of 60 forward primers for TCR Vbeta segments and 13 reverse primers for TCR Jbeta segments. Amplification of the CDR3 region of rearranged TCR beta genes was performed with a multiplex PCR assay on genomic DNA. The Illumina HiSeq System was used to sequence the amplified TCR beta libraries as 87-base-pair reads. Under the source paper's analysis protocol: In a later analysis, roughly 80 million unique TCR beta chains were counted across the 650 to 700 repertoires, and approximately 11 million of these chains were shared by at least two donors. A nearest-neighbor algorithm error-corrected the raw reads and collapsed the reads into unique sequences, merging closely related sequences to remove PCR and sequencing errors. Alignment of CDR3 sequences to IMGT reference sequences was used to assign V, D and J gene segments. For a sequence to be retained, at least a six-nucleotide match to both a V gene segment and a J gene segment was required. A rearrangement was called productive if the CDR3 had no stop codons and remained in frame with V and J, and every other rearrangement was called non-productive. CDR3 was defined according to IMGT convention as the region running from the second conserved V-encoded cysteine to the conserved J-encoded phenylalanine. The earlier analysis of more than 450 of the donors excluded sequences that lacked an unambiguous match to a single V gene segment. An earlier analysis of several hundred of the donors classified V segments as functional when productive rearrangements were above 56.7% and as segregating when the standard deviation between donors was above 5%. A statistical classification framework was built for diagnosing cytomegalovirus status from the catalog of TCR beta chain sequences. In a later analysis, TCR nucleotide sequences were compared against IMGT/GENE-DB human TR gene sequences so that V and J genes could be assigned. The TCRdist pipeline was used in a later analysis to assign CDR3 sequences and most-parsimonious VDJ recombination scenarios. In a later analysis, each TCR beta chain was defined by its CDR3 amino acid sequence together with its V-gene family, and reads lacking a unique V-gene family were excluded. A later analysis removed 592 highly shared, low-generation-probability nucleotide sequences to deal with suspected cross-contamination and a sequencing artifact. In a later analysis, a clonal expansion index for each public chain was calculated from normalized within-repertoire ranks of inferred template counts. In a later analysis, generation probabilities were computed using a VDJ recombination model fitted to out-of-frame rearrangements, and the results were checked against IGoR. In a later analysis, hypergeometric tests were used to score TCR-TCR, TCR-HLA and TCR-CMV co-occurrence, with a repertoire-size bias correction applied to TCR pairs. In a later analysis, false discovery rates were estimated by permuting HLA or CMV assignments 20 times. In a later analysis, co-occurring TCRs were grouped with DBSCAN, and TCRdist sequence similarity was added when clustering was performed within HLA-allele-positive subsets. Repertoires with fewer than 30,000 or more than 120,000 public chains, plus five repertoires with anomalous nucleotide sharing, were excluded from co-occurrence clustering. The immuneACCESS repertoire file appears here via TCRdb, limited to in-frame rearrangements. These files lack a portion of the clones; in checked studies, under half of the deficit traces to unresolved V genes, and the cause of the others is not known. V and J calls and clone size are those listed in that table; D and trimming were worked out from the DNA. Here the sample has some 92,000 clones; under 85% occur a single time. Roughly 9.7% of the sample is in the top ten clones.

V is pruned by 4 bases and J by 4 bases, leaving 4 bases of the junction without a gene match. Including the terminal cysteine and phenylalanine, the CDR3 comprises 14 residues. Just the 42-base CDR3 DNA is kept, in frame starting at base 1. The germline V gene encodes CDR1 GTSNPN and CDR2 SVGIG (reference sequence). The cohort was made up of around 720 healthy bone marrow donors. At the time of sampling, every cohort member was nominally healthy, though immune exposures that went unrecorded were likely present. The donor was CMV seropositive and belonged to the group of 270 or so seropositive cohort members. A peripheral blood sample was collected from each donor, and TCR beta sequencing was performed on peripheral blood mononuclear cells. The Qiagen DNeasy Blood Extraction Kit was used to extract genomic DNA from the blood cell samples.

The rearranged segments are TRBV30 and TRBJ1-4; 9 central nucleotides agree with TRBD1. This clonotype was obtained from a young man in good health and CMV-seropositive. Sequencing input: PBMCs. CDR3 loop: CAWNRQGVNEKLFF. The nucleotide sequence reads as follows: TGTGCCTGGAATAGACAGGGGGTTAATGAAAAACTGTTTTTT.